This T cell receptor beta chain came from a study of blood T cell repertoires in COVID-19 (dated by TCRdb to 2020 to 2021). In the study overall: The collaborator samples originated in the United States, Italy and Spain and spanned the acute and convalescent phases of COVID-19. Samples came from the ongoing ImmuneRACE study (first 160 participants) plus 1,254 subjects from 6 global collaborators. Where available, HLA class I and class II types were taken from metadata supplied by the sample provider and were not determined by assay-based typing. The prospective study material was composed of cDNA or gDNA derived from T cells, B-cell-depleted T cells, or PBMCs. A freely available public database, intended as a resource for researchers studying the immune response to SARS-CoV-2, is where the repertoires were released. Sample metadata almost always included a de-identified subject ID, COVID-19 status, age in years and sex. The dataset comprised deeply sampled blood TCRbeta repertoires from subjects exposed to, actively infected with, or recovered from COVID-19.

On this clone itself: Its antigen specificity is not known. No base quality information exists; no much larger clone differs at one position.

V and J lose 4 bases and 6 bases, and a span of 13 bases separates them. Spanning cysteine to phenylalanine, the CDR3 consists of 14 amino acids. Just CDR3 DNA is preserved here, 42 bases in frame from base 1. CDR1 and CDR2 were assigned from the germline V gene as LGHNA and YNFKEQ. A second Seattle source provided samples from volunteer blood donors who had recovered from COVID-19. Each collaborating institution followed its own protocols to collect whole blood in K2EDTA tubes. For TCRbeta analysis, collaborators shipped samples as frozen whole blood, isolated PBMCs, or DNA extracted from either of those sample types. TCRbeta CDR3 regions were amplified from genomic DNA using the immunoSEQ Assay, a bias-controlled multiplex PCR. In the paper's pipeline: The number of nucleated cells in each sample was estimated from the amplification of reference gene primers within the assay. Sequence reads were collapsed and filtered to measure the absolute abundance of every unique TCRbeta CDR3 rearrangement. For each sample, productive Simpson clonality was calculated as the square root of Simpson's diversity index across productive rearrangements. TCRdb stores this immuneACCESS table with in-frame sequences only. Part of the clones is absent; in the studies checked, under half of the shortfall reflects unresolved V genes, and no reason is known for the rest. V and J calls and clone size follow that table, whereas D and trimming were derived from the DNA. Within this sample are approximately 170,000 clones, with under 85% of them counted one time only. Together, the top ten hold 1.2% of the sample.

Results the study describes overall, beyond this receptor: The quantity of clinical and demographic metadata differed by source and by participant and was supplied without curation.

The chain joins TRBV4-2 to TRBJ2-1, with an unclear D gene assignment. The sequencing sample was made of peripheral blood. The TCR comes from a man aged 60-69 years who had recovered from COVID-19. Here is the DNA: TGTGCCAGCAGCCCACAGAACACGCGCAATGAGCAGTTCTTC. This yields the protein CASSPQNTRNEQFF.